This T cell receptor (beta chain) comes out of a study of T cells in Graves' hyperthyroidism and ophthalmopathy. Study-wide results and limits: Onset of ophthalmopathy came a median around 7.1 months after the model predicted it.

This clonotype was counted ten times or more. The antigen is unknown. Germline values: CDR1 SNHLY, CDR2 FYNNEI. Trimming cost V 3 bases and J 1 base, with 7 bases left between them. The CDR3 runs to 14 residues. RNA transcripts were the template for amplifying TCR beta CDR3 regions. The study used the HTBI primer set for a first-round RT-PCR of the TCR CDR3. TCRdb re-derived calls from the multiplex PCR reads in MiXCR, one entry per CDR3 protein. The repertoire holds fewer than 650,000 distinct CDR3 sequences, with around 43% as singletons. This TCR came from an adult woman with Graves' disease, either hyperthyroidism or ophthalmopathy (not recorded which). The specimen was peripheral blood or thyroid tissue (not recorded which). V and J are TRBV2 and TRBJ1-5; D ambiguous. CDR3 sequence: CASSETVSNQPQHF. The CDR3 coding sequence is TGTGCCAGCAGTGAGACCGTGAGCAATCAGCCCCAGCATTTT.